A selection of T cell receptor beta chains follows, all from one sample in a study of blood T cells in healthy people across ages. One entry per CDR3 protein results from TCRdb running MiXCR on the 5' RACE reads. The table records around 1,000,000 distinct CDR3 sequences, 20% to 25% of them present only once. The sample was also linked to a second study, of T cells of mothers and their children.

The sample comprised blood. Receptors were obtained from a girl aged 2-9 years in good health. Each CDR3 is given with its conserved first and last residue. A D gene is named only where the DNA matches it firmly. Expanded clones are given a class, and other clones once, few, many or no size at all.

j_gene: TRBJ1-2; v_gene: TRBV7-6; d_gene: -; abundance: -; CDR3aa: CASSNLTGYGYTF; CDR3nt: TGTGCCAGCAGCAACCTTACCGGCTATGGCTACACCTTC
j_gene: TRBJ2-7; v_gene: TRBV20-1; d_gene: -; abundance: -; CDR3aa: CSARGIGTTYEQYF; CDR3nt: TGCAGTGCTAGAGGTATAGGGACCACCTACGAGCAGTACTTC
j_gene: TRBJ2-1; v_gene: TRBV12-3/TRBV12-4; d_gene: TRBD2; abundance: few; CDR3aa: CASTLLGLAGNEQFF; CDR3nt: TGTGCCAGCACCCTTCTGGGACTAGCGGGCAATGAGCAGTTCTTC
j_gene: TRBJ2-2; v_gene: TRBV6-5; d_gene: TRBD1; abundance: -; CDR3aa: CASRGQGRTGELFF; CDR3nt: TGTGCCAGCAGAGGACAGGGGCGGACCGGGGAGCTGTTTTTT
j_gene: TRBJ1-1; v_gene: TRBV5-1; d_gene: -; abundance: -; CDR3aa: CASSPGAGEGTEAFF; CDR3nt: TGCGCCAGCAGCCCTGGGGCGGGGGAGGGCACTGAAGCTTTCTTT
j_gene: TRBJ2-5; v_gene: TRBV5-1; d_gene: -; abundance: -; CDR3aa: CASSAEVGLSHQETQYF; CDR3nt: TGCGCCAGCAGCGCAGAGGTAGGACTATCGCACCAAGAGACCCAGTACTTC
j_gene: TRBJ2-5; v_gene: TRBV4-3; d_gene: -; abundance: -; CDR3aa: CASSQDNGAGWVETQYF; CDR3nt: TGCGCCAGCAGCCAAGATAACGGGGCCGGATGGGTAGAGACCCAGTACTTC
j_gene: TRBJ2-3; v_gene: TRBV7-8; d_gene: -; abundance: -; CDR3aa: CASSSTPSTDTRYF; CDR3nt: TGTGCCAGCAGCAGCACCCCTAGCACAGATACGCGGTATTTT
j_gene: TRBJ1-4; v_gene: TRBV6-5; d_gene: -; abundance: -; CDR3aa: CASSRAANEKLFF; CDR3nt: TGTGCCAGCAGTCGCGCCGCTAATGAAAAACTGTTTTTT
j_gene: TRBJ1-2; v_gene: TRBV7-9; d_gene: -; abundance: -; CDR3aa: CASSRVAASYGYTF; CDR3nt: TGTGCCAGCAGCCGCGTGGCAGCTAGCTATGGCTACACCTTC
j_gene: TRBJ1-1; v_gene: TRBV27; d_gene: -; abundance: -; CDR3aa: CASSLSTEMNTEAFF; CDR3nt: TGTGCCAGCAGTTTATCGACAGAAATGAACACTGAAGCTTTCTTT
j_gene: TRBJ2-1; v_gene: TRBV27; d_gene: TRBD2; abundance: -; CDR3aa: CASSQLTSGGPYNEQFF; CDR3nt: TGTGCCAGCAGTCAGTTGACTAGCGGGGGCCCCTACAATGAGCAGTTCTTC
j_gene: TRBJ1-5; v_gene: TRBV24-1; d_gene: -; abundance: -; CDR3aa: CATSDHQGQPQHF; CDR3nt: TGTGCCACCAGTGATCATCAGGGTCAGCCCCAGCATTTT
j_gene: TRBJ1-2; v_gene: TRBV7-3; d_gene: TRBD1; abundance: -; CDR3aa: CASSLTGVAGGEGYTF; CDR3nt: TGTGCCAGCAGCTTAACCGGAGTAGCAGGGGGCGAGGGCTACACCTTC
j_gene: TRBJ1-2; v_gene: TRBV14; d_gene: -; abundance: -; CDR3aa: CASSQGGVYGYTF; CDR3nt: TGTGCCAGCAGCCAGGGAGGAGTCTATGGCTACACCTTC
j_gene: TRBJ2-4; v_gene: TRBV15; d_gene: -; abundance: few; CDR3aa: CATSAPGLKIQYF; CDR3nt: TGTGCCACCAGCGCTCCCGGACTCAAGATTCAGTACTTC
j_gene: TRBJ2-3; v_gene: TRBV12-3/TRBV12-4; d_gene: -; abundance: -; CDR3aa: CASMQGIASLTQYF; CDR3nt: TGTGCCAGCATGCAGGGGATTGCGAGTCTGACGCAGTATTTT
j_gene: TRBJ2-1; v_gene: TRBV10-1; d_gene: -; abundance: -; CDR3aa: CASSPYDNEQFF; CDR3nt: TGTGCCAGCAGCCCATACGACAATGAGCAGTTCTTC
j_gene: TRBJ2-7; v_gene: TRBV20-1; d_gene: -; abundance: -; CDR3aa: CSAREGGPSGDEYF; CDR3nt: TGCAGTGCTAGAGAGGGGGGACCCTCTGGAGATGAGTACTTC
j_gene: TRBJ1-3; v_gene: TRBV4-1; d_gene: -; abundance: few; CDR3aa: CASNSLGSGNTIYF; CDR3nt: TGCGCCAGCAATTCTTTGGGCTCTGGAAACACCATATATTTT
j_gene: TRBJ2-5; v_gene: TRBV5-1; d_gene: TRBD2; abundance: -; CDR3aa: CASRRSGGSTETQYF; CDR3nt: TGCGCCAGCAGACGTAGCGGGGGGAGTACCGAAACCCAGTACTTC
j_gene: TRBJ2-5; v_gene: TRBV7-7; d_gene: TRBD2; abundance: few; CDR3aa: CASSSIAGGPETQYF; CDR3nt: TGTGCTAGCAGTTCCATAGCGGGAGGGCCGGAGACCCAGTACTTC
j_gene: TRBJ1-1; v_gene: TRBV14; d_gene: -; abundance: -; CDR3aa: CASSLSFEVWGAEAFF; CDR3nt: TGTGCCAGCAGCCTCAGTTTCGAGGTTTGGGGCGCTGAAGCTTTCTTT
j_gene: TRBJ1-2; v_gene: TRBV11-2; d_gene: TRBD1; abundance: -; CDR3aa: CASSDARGLYGYTF; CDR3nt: TGTGCCAGCAGCGATGCTAGGGGGCTGTATGGCTACACCTTC
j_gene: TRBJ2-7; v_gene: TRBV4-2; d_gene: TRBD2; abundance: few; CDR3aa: CASSQMREVAYEQYF; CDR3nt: TGTGCCAGCAGCCAAATGCGGGAGGTGGCTTACGAGCAGTACTTC
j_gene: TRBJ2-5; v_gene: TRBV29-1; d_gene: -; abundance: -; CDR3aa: CSVEDLRENKETQYF; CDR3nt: TGCAGCGTTGAAGACCTCAGAGAGAATAAAGAGACCCAGTACTTC
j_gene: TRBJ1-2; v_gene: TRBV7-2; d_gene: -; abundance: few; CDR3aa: CASSYDAGYTF; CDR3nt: TGTGCCAGCAGCTACGACGCGGGCTACACCTTC
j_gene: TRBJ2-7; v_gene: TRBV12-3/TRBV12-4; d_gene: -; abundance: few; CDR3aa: CASSLVEGSGSYEQYF; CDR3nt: TGTGCCAGCAGTTTAGTTGAGGGCTCTGGCTCCTACGAGCAGTACTTC
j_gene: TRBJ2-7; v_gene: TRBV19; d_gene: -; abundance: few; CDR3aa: CASGRPYEQYF; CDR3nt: TGTGCCAGTGGCCGACCCTACGAGCAGTACTTC
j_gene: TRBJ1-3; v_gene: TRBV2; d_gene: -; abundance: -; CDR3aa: CASSDRQKGNTIYF; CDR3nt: TGTGCCAGCAGTGATCGACAGAAGGGAAACACCATATATTTT
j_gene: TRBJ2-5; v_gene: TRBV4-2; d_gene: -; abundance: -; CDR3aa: CASSQEGGGIKETQYF; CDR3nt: TGTGCCAGCAGCCAAGAGGGTGGCGGGATAAAGGAGACCCAGTACTTC
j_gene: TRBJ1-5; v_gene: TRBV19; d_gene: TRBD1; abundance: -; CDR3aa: CASTLGTAITNQPQHF; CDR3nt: TGTGCCAGTACCCTAGGGACAGCCATTACAAATCAGCCCCAGCATTTT
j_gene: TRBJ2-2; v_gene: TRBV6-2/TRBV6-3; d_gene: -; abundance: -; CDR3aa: CASSHGGELFF; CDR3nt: TGTGCCAGCAGTCATGGCGGGGAGCTGTTTTTT
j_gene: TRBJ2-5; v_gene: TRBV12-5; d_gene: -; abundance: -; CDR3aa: CASGPGMEETQYF; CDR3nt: TGTGCTAGTGGTCCAGGGATGGAGGAGACCCAGTACTTC
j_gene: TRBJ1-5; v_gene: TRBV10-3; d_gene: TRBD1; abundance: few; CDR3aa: CAIKGTGGEPQHF; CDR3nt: TGTGCCATCAAGGGGACAGGGGGGGAGCCCCAGCATTTT
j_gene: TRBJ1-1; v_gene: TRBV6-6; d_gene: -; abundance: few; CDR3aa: CASTEAGGREAFF; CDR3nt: TGTGCCAGCACCGAGGCGGGGGGGAGGGAAGCTTTCTTT
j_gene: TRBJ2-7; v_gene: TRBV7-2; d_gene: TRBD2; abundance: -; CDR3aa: CASSLRLAGNYEQYF; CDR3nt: TGTGCCAGCAGCTTAAGGCTAGCGGGGAACTACGAGCAGTACTTC
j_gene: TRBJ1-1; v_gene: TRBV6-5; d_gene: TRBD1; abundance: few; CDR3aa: CASSYSRTGGTEAFF; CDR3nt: TGTGCCAGCAGTTATTCCCGGACAGGGGGCACTGAAGCTTTCTTT
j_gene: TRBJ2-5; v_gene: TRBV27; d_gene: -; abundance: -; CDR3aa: CASSLGQRRTQYF; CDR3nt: TGTGCCAGCAGTTTAGGACAGAGACGGACCCAGTACTTC
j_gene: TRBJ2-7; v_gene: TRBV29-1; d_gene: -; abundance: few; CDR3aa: CSVDVEGDYEQYF; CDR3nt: TGCAGCGTTGATGTTGAGGGGGACTACGAGCAGTACTTC
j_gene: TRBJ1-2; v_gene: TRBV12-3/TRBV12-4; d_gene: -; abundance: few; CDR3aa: CASSLSRIQTAF; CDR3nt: TGTGCCAGCAGTTTGTCCAGAATCCAGACGGCCTTC
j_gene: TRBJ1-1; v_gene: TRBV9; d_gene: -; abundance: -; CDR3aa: CASSVIKTENTEAFF; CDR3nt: TGTGCCAGCAGCGTCATAAAGACAGAGAACACTGAAGCTTTCTTT
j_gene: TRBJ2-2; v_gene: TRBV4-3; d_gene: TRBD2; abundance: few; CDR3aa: CASSQDYSAGGPWDAGELFF; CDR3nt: TGCGCCAGCAGCCAAGATTATTCGGCGGGGGGGCCGTGGGACGCCGGGGAGCTGTTTTTT
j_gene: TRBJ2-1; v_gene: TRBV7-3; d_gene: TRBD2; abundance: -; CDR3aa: CASSAWTSGSSYNEQFF; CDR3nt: TGTGCCAGCAGCGCGTGGACTAGCGGGAGCTCCTACAATGAGCAGTTCTTC
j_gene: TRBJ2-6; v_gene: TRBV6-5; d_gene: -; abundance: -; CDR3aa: CASSYTGYSGANVLTF; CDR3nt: TGTGCCAGCAGTTACACAGGTTACTCTGGGGCCAACGTCCTGACTTTC
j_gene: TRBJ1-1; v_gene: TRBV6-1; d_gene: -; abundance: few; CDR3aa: CASSVERGDTEAFF; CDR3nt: TGTGCCAGCAGTGTGGAGCGGGGTGACACTGAAGCTTTCTTT
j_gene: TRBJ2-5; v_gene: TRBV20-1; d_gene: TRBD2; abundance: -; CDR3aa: CSARGLAGVLEETQYF; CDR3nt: TGCAGTGCTAGAGGCCTAGCGGGAGTACTTGAAGAGACCCAGTACTTC
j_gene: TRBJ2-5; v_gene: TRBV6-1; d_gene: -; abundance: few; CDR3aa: CASTNRIVDLGQETQYF; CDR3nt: TGTGCCAGCACCAATCGTATCGTCGACCTAGGGCAAGAGACCCAGTACTTC
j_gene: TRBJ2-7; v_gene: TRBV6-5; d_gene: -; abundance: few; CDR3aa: CASSYSSLPYEQYF; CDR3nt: TGTGCCAGCAGTTACTCTAGCCTCCCCTACGAGCAGTACTTC
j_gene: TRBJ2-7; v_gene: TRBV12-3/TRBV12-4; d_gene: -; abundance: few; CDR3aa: CASSNTGSEQYF; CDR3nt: TGTGCCAGCAGCAACACAGGGAGCGAGCAGTACTTC
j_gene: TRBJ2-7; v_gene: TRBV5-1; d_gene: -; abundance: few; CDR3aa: CASSLAQDIIYEQYF; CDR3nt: TGCGCCAGCAGCTTGGCCCAGGACATCATCTACGAGCAGTACTTC
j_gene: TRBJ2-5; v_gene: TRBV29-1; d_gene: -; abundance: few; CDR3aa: CSVEEGGKATQYF; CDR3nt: TGCAGCGTTGAAGAGGGAGGCAAGGCGACCCAGTACTTC
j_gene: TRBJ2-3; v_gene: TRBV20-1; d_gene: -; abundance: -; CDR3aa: CSARSSEEGTQYF; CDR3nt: TGCAGTGCGAGAAGTAGCGAGGAGGGCACGCAGTATTTT
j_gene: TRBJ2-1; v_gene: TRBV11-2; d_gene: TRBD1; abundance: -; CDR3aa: CASSTPGTGLNEQFF; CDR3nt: TGTGCCAGCAGCACTCCCGGGACAGGCCTTAATGAGCAGTTCTTC